A single T cell receptor (beta chain) is shown here with its context. Its antigen is currently unknown. Germline trimming cut 5 bases from V and 0 bases from J; bases unmatched to any gene: 7. Germline-derived CDR1 and CDR2 are LNHDA and SQIVND (reference sequence). CDR3 size: 16 residues. This sample stems from a study of cytomegalovirus exposure and HLA in healthy donors. The study's findings and limits: An analysis that came later showed most CMV-associated TCR beta chains appearing HLA-restricted. Data from an earlier analysis indicated that most TCR beta V segments were productive either about 87% or about 30% of the time. Presence/absence results assume similar sequencing depth per donor, which may not hold. The authors enumerated 180 or so TCR beta chains as linked to cytomegalovirus.

With 60 Vbeta and 13 Jbeta primers, the PCR was carried out. Here immunoSEQ multiplex PCR was the method, and the copy in TCRdb shows in-frame clones only, minus some. In the table there are approximately 150,000 clones, roughly 73% of which are singletons. V gene TRBV19 combines with J gene TRBJ2-1; 7 bases align to TRBD2. This TCR came from a young man in good health and CMV-seropositive. Material for sequencing was PBMCs. The CDR3 spells CASSQLTSLSYNEQFF. Written as DNA, the CDR3 is TGTGCCAGTAGTCAGTTGACTAGCCTCTCCTACAATGAGCAGTTCTTC.